This T cell receptor beta chain was recorded in a study of blood T cells in healthy people across ages. Then a second PCR, running roughly 6 to 12 cycles, was carried out with a sample-barcoded 5' primer and a J-beta primer mix. A template-switch adaptor with 12 random nucleotides tagged each cDNA molecule. TCRdb ran MiXCR on the 5' RACE reads and lists one entry per CDR3 protein. The data hold fewer than 2 million distinct CDR3 sequences, with about two fifths observed a single time. Germline CDR1 SQVTM, CDR2 ANQGSEA. CDR3 length equals 11 residues. The V end lost 4 bases, the J end lost 5 bases, and 8 bases lay between the germline ends. This clonotype was found a few times.

The clonotype comes from a human donor in good health. Sequenced: blood. The V and J genes are TRBV29-1 and TRBJ1-1, with a possible D match to TRBD1 (6 bases). As DNA, the CDR3 is TGCAGCGTTGCAGGGGAGACTGAAGCTTTCTTT. Translation: CSVAGETEAFF.